Shown below are 19 T cell receptor beta chains from a single sample sequenced in a study of cytomegalovirus exposure and HLA in healthy donors. The table came from immunoSEQ multiplex PCR; TCRdb's copy has only in-frame clones and leaves some out. The profile covers some 110,000 clones, with about 83% appearing a single time and under 5% taken by the ten largest. Input material: PBMCs. The source is a man aged 18-30 years in good health and CMV-seronegative.

This rearrangement joins TRBV10-3 to TRBJ2-3; 8 bases fit TRBD1. The ends lost 6 bases at V and 3 bases at J; junction bases unmatched: 11. Germline CDR1 and CDR2: ENHRY and SYGVKD. The CDR3 runs to 16 residues. The CDR3 region has the DNA TGTGCCATCAGCCGATCGACAGGGGTGGCGACAGATACGCAGTATTTT. This sequence encodes CAISRSTGVATDTQYF.

The chain carries TRBV10-3 and TRBJ1-1; 8 positions agree with TRBD1. This CDR3 is 11 amino acids long. Germline CDR1 and CDR2: ENHRY and SYGVKD. The ends lost 8 bases at V and 4 bases at J; junction bases unmatched: 0. CDR3 nucleotides: TGTGCCATCGGACAGGGCACTGAAGCTTTCTTT. This sequence encodes CAIGQGTEAFF.

The chain employs TRBV9 and TRBJ2-1; 11 nucleotides agree with TRBD2. The CDR3 is 16 amino acids. V was pared by 1 base and J by 6 bases, with 6 bases of the junction left unmatched. Germline CDR1 SGDLS, CDR2 YYNGEE. CDR3 coding DNA: TGTGCCAGCAGCGTATTGGGTACTAGCGGGAGCAATGAGCAGTTCTTC. Its translation: CASSVLGTSGSNEQFF.

This rearrangement joins TRBV15 to TRBJ1-6, with a weak D call TRBD1 (5 bases). Germline V gene lookup returns CDR1 LNHNV and CDR2 YYDKDF (reference sequence). V was clipped by 7 bases and J by 9 bases, with 10 bases between them. This CDR3 has 12 amino acids. CDR3 DNA: TGTGCCACCAATATCGGGGGTTCACCCCTCCACTTT. Translating it yields CATNIGGSPLHF.

The chain couples TRBV7-6 to TRBJ2-1, with TRBD2 matching over 8 bases. Germline CDR1 is SGHVS and CDR2 is FNYEAQ. J lost 7 bases, V lost 5 bases, and 13 bases had no gene match. The CDR3 spans 16 residues. As DNA, the CDR3 is TGTGCCAGCAGCGTAGGTCCGGGACTAGGGGAGAATGAGCAGTTCTTC. Translating gives CASSVGPGLGENEQFF.

In this sample, this clone turned up once. The J gene is TRBJ2-5, the V gene TRBV18; TRBD1 aligns across 12 bases. V shed 1 base, J shed 4 bases, and the junction held 10 bases outside the gene matches. The CDR3 runs 18 residues. Germline CDR1 KGHSH, CDR2 LQKENI. CDR3 nucleotide sequence: TGTGCCAGCTCACCACTGGGACCGGGACAGGGGGCGTCAGAGACCCAGTACTTC. Amino acid sequence: CASSPLGPGQGASETQYF. Variable domain in full (rest from reference TRBV18 and TRBJ2-5): NAGVMQNPRHLVRRRGQEARLRCSPMKGHSHVYWYRQLPEEGLKFMVYLQKENIIDESGMPKERFSAEFPKEGPSILRIQQVVRGDSAAYFCASSPLGPGQGASETQYFGPGTRLLVL.

The chain's CDR3 is CASSGGQGRNEQFF. The CDR3, as DNA: TGTGCCAGCAGCGGCGGACAGGGAAGGAATGAGCAGTTCTTC. The rearrangement uses TRBV5-6 and TRBJ2-1; 8 bases align to TRBD1. V shed 4 bases, J shed 7 bases, and the junction held 7 bases outside the gene matches. The CDR3 runs to 14 residues. Germline values: CDR1 SGHDT, CDR2 YYEEEE.

The chain links TRBV7-8 to TRBJ2-7; D is possibly TRBD2 (6 bases). Per germline, CDR1 SGHVS and CDR2 FQNEAQ. V was pared by 8 bases and J by 1 base, with 9 bases between. The length of the CDR3 is 12 residues. CDR3 sequence: CASAGGSYEQYF. In DNA, the CDR3 is TGTGCCAGCGCTGGGGGGTCCTACGAGCAGTACTTC.

The sample holds one count of this clone. This chain uses TRBV5-1 with TRBJ1-2; 7 bases match TRBD1. The CDR3 is 15 residues long. The germline V gene has CDR1 SGHRS and CDR2 YFSETQ. V shed 0 bases, J shed 3 bases, and the junction held 5 bases outside the gene matches. Here the CDR3 DNA reads TGCGCCAGCAGCTTGGGATACGGACAGGACTATGGCTACACCTTC. Translation gives CASSLGYGQDYGYTF.

CDR3 bases: TGCGCCAGCAGCTTGCGACAGGGGGGGGCCTACGAGCAGTACTTC. It encodes CASSLRQGGAYEQYF. The rearrangement joins TRBV5-1 to TRBJ2-7, with 9 bases lining up with TRBD1. Germline trimming cut 1 base from V and 2 bases from J; bases unmatched to any gene: 4. The V gene's germline CDR1 is SGHRS and CDR2 YFSETQ. The CDR3 totals 15 residues.

The J gene is TRBJ2-3, the V gene TRBV5-1; D unclear. The CDR3 is 16 residues long. Germline CDR1 SGHRS, CDR2 YFSETQ. V lost 1 base and J 0 bases, leaving 12 bases between the germline ends. This CDR3 reads CASSLHITASTDTQYF. The CDR3 nucleotides read TGCGCCAGCAGCTTGCACATCACCGCTAGCACAGATACGCAGTATTTT.

The CDR3 region is CASSAGMTGANVLTF. The CDR3 DNA follows: TGTGCCAGCAGTGCAGGAATGACTGGGGCCAACGTCCTGACTTTC. This chain uses TRBV6-1 with TRBJ2-6; D gene ambiguous. CDR1 is MNHNS, CDR2 SASEGT, per germline. Trimming cost V 4 bases and J 2 bases, with 9 bases left between them. The CDR3 totals 15 residues.

This rearrangement joins TRBV10-2 to TRBJ2-5; 10 bases match TRBD2. Trimming cost V 6 bases and J 9 bases; bases outside gene matches: 10. Germline CDR1 is WSHSY and CDR2 is SAAADI. This CDR3 comprises 14 residues. CDR3: CASSPRSGGGPQYF. The CDR3 DNA reads as TGCGCCAGCAGCCCCAGGAGCGGGGGGGGTCCCCAGTACTTC.

This clone was picked up one time. The V gene is TRBV6-5, the J gene TRBJ1-4, with a possible D match to TRBD1 (6 bases). Germline loops: CDR1 MNHEY, CDR2 SVGAGI. This CDR3 contains 13 residues. Deletions cut 6 bases from V and 4 bases from J, with 9 bases between. CDR3: CASRQGVNEKLFF. The CDR3 bases are TGTGCCAGCAGACAGGGAGTTAATGAAAAACTGTTTTTT.

This clone was counted a few times. This chain links TRBV29-1 with TRBJ1-2; 10 bases align to TRBD1. CDR3 length: 12 amino acids. After removal of 7 bases from V and 6 bases from J, the junction contained 5 bases not matched to a gene. CDR1 is SQVTM, CDR2 ANQGSEA, per germline. The CDR3 sequence is CSATGTGDGYTF. In nucleotides, the CDR3 is TGCAGCGCCACCGGGACAGGGGATGGCTACACCTTC.

CDR3 loop: CASSVVGAGGADTQYF. The CDR3 nucleotides are TGTGCCAGCAGCGTAGTGGGAGCGGGAGGCGCAGATACGCAGTATTTT. This chain uses TRBV9 with TRBJ2-3; 9 nucleotides match TRBD2. The CDR3 extends over 16 amino acids. Germline values: CDR1 SGDLS, CDR2 YYNGEE. V lost 0 bases to trimming and J lost 4 bases; unmatched junction nucleotides: 6. The complete variable domain, with remaining parts taken from reference TRBV9 and TRBJ2-3, reads DSGVTQTPKHLITATGQRVTLRCSPRSGDLSVYWYQQSLDQGLQFLIQYYNGEERAKGNILERFSAQQFPDLHSELNLSSLELGDSALYFCASSVVGAGGADTQYFGPGTRLTVL.

The chain joins TRBV6-5 to TRBJ2-7; tentatively, D is TRBD2 (5 bases). This CDR3 contains 12 residues. V lost 10 bases and J 2 bases, leaving 12 bases between the germline ends. Germline lookup yields CDR1 MNHEY and CDR2 SVGAGI. The CDR3 DNA sequence: TGTGCCACGGGAAGAGGGACCTACGAGCAGTACTTC. Protein sequence: CATGRGTYEQYF.

This clone was recorded only once. J is TRBJ1-1 and V is TRBV5-6, with no clear D. With 1 base removed from V and 6 bases from J, the gap between germline ends came to 7 bases. CDR1 is SGHDT, CDR2 YYEEEE, per germline. There are 12 residues in the CDR3. The CDR3 spells CASSLIGPEAFF. In DNA form, the CDR3 reads TGTGCCAGCAGCTTGATCGGTCCTGAAGCTTTCTTT. Supplemented by reference TRBV5-6 and TRBJ1-1, the full variable domain reads DAGVTQSPTHLIKTRGQQVTLRCSPKSGHDTVSWYQQALGQGPQFIFQYYEEEERQRGNFPDRFSGHQFPNYSSELNVNALLLGDSALYLCASSLIGPEAFFGQGTRLTVV.

V is TRBV7-9 and J is TRBJ1-4, with 7 bases matching TRBD1. CDR1 and CDR2 from the germline V gene are SEHNR and FQNEAQ (reference sequence). J was trimmed by 8 bases and V by 6 bases; bases with no gene match: 9. The CDR3 consists of 14 residues. The CDR3 sequence: CASRFTGEDEKLFF. CDR3 sequence (DNA): TGTGCCAGCAGGTTTACAGGGGAGGACGAAAAACTGTTTTTT.